This entry lists 22 T cell receptor beta chains sequenced from one sample in a study of T cells in Graves' hyperthyroidism and ophthalmopathy. Amplified TCR beta CDR3 regions came from RNA transcripts. The HTBI set primed first-round TCR CDR3 RT-PCR. TCRdb fed the multiplex PCR reads into MiXCR, producing one record per CDR3 protein. The repertoire includes fewer than 350,000 distinct CDR3 sequences, around a sixth of them detected once, and roughly a sixth sits in the top ten. Sequencing was done on a sample of blood. These receptors all stem from a woman aged 40 to 50 with Graves' ophthalmopathy.

In this sample, this clonotype turned up many times. The chain carries TRBV12-3 or TRBV12-4 and TRBJ2-2; tentatively, D is TRBD1 or TRBD2 (6 bases each). V was shortened by 7 bases and J by 3 bases, with 15 bases between the two germline ends. The CDR3 length is 15 residues. The CDR3 region has the DNA TGTGCCAGCACCCCGGTTAGGGGGGACACCGGGGAGCTGTTTTTT. Protein sequence: CASTPVRGDTGELFF.

The chain has TRBV12-3 or TRBV12-4 and TRBJ2-7; 9 bases line up with TRBD2. Trimming removed 5 bases from V and 3 bases from J; junction bases left unmatched: 8. This CDR3 contains 15 residues. The CDR3 DNA reads TGTGCCAGCAGTCGGACGATTAGCGGGAGCTACGAGCAGTACTTC. Translated, it gives CASSRTISGSYEQYF.

This clonotype was seen ten or more times. The chain employs TRBV11-1 and TRBJ2-3, with 11 bases aligning to TRBD2. The CDR3 is made up of 16 amino acids. Per the germline V gene, CDR1 is SGHAT and CDR2 is FQDESV (reference sequence). The V gene end was trimmed by 1 base and the J gene end by 0 bases; junction bases not matched to a gene: 0. CDR3 nucleotide sequence: TGTGCCAGCAGCTTAGTAGCGGGAGGGAGCACAGATACGCAGTATTTT. It is translated as CASSLVAGGSTDTQYF. The full variable domain, its missing parts supplied by reference TRBV11-1 and TRBJ2-3, is EAEVAQSPRYKITEKSQAVAFWCDPISGHATLYWYRQILGQGPELLVQFQDESVVDDSQLPKDRFSAERLKGVDSTLKIQPAELGDSAMYLCASSLVAGGSTDTQYFGPGTRLTVL.

A few counts support this clonotype. The chain recombines TRBV5-1 with TRBJ1-1; D is ambiguous. V was cut by 0 bases and J by 2 bases, with 8 bases left in between. Germline V gene data show CDR1 as SGHRS and CDR2 as YFSETQ. The CDR3 is 14 amino acids. CDR3 loop: CASSLGRFNTEAFF. The CDR3 nucleotides are TGCGCCAGCAGCTTGGGGCGATTTAACACTGAAGCTTTCTTT.

The J gene is TRBJ2-7, the V gene TRBV12-3 or TRBV12-4, with D perhaps matching TRBD2 (5 bases). V was shortened by 1 base and J by 5 bases, with 12 bases between the two germline ends. CDR3 size: 14 residues. The CDR3: CASSLGSGFHEQYF. CDR3 coding DNA: TGTGCCAGCAGTTTAGGGTCGGGGTTCCACGAGCAGTACTTC.

In this sample, this clonotype turned up many times. This chain joins TRBV15 and TRBJ2-4, with a possible D match to TRBD1 (6 bases). The length of the CDR3 is 15 residues. Germline V gives CDR1 LNHNV, CDR2 YYDKDF (reference sequence). Trimming removed 0 bases from V and 4 bases from J, with 10 bases in between. CDR3 amino acids: CATSRDSQGKNIQYF. CDR3 nucleotides: TGTGCCACCAGCAGAGATAGTCAGGGGAAAAACATTCAGTACTTC.

The sample holds many counts of this clonotype. This chain uses TRBV20-1 with TRBJ2-7; TRBD1 might be the D (6 bases). The CDR3 totals 15 residues. Germline V gene sequence: CDR1 DFQATT, CDR2 SNEGSKA (reference sequence). Trimming stripped 1 base from V and 3 bases from J, with 16 bases between. CDR3: CSARVQGELVYEQYF. DNA of the CDR3: TGCAGTGCTAGAGTACAGGGCGAATTGGTCTACGAGCAGTACTTC.

In this sample, this clonotype turned up many times. The chain joins TRBV11-2 to TRBJ1-3, with TRBD1 matching 7 bases. J lost 3 bases, V lost 2 bases, and 7 bases had no gene match. The CDR3 length is 16 residues. Germline V gene data show CDR1 as SGHAT and CDR2 as FQNNGV. The CDR3 sequence is CASSLSTGAGGNTIYF. CDR3 nucleotide sequence: TGTGCCAGCAGCTTATCTACAGGGGCTGGTGGAAACACCATATATTTT. Combining the CDR3 with reference TRBV11-2 and TRBJ1-3 gives the whole variable domain EAGVAQSPRYKIIEKRQSVAFWCNPISGHATLYWYQQILGQGPKLLIQFQNNGVVDDSQLPKDRFSAERLKGVDSTLKIQPAKLEDSAVYLCASSLSTGAGGNTIYFGEGSWLTVV.

This clonotype turned up a few times. This sequence joins TRBV6-5 and TRBJ2-7; the D is unclear. The CDR3 is 15 residues long. V was shortened by 4 bases and J by 1 base, with 14 bases between the two germline ends. Germline V gives CDR1 MNHEY, CDR2 SVGAGI. The CDR3 spells CASSSSVSISYEQYF. The CDR3 region has the DNA TGTGCCAGCAGTTCCTCCGTTTCGATTTCCTACGAGCAGTACTTC.

The CDR3: CSARDFRQSNQPQHF. CDR3 sequence (DNA): TGCAGTGCTAGAGATTTTAGGCAGAGCAATCAGCCCCAGCATTTT. V usage is TRBV20-1 and J usage is TRBJ1-5; D is ambiguous. Germline V gives CDR1 DFQATT, CDR2 SNEGSKA (reference sequence). CDR3 length: 15 residues. Trimming took off 0 bases at V and 1 base at J, with 10 bases between the two ends.

The rearrangement uses TRBV20-1 and TRBJ2-7, with TRBD1 matching over 8 bases. J was trimmed by 2 bases and V by 4 bases; bases with no gene match: 19. The germline CDR1 and CDR2 sequences are DFQATT and SNEGSKA (reference sequence). This CDR3 spans 18 amino acids. The CDR3 region is CSAITDRTGRSQTYEQYF. The CDR3 DNA is TGCAGTGCTATTACCGACCGGACAGGGAGGTCCCAAACCTACGAGCAGTACTTC.

V usage is TRBV6-2 or TRBV6-3 and J usage is TRBJ2-5; the match to TRBD2 covers 10 bases. The germline V gene has CDR1 MNHEY and CDR2 SVGEGT. Unmatched junction bases numbered 10, after V lost 8 bases and J lost 4 bases. The CDR3 contains 15 residues. The CDR3 DNA is TGTGCCAGCGGCGTAGCGGGGGGCGGAGGAGAGACCCAGTACTTC. It translates to CASGVAGGGGETQYF.

This clonotype appeared many times. The rearrangement links TRBV25-1 to TRBJ2-7, with a possible D match to TRBD1 (5 bases). Germline V CDR1 and CDR2: MGHDK, SYGVNS. The CDR3 spans 17 residues. Trimming pared 1 base from V and 0 bases from J, leaving 16 bases between. The CDR3 loop is CASSESQDSVSSYEQYF. DNA of the CDR3: TGTGCCAGCAGTGAATCCCAAGACAGCGTCAGCTCCTACGAGCAGTACTTC.

Ten or more counts support this clonotype. The chain joins TRBV19 to TRBJ2-7; perhaps TRBD1 as D (6 bases). V was clipped by 6 bases and J by 3 bases, with 21 bases between them. Germline V CDR1 and CDR2: LNHDA, SQIVND (reference sequence). This CDR3 contains 16 residues. In nucleotides, the CDR3 is TGTGCCAGTAGGAGACAGGCGGTCCCCCCCCTCTACGAGCAGTACTTC. Translation gives CASRRQAVPPLYEQYF.

This clonotype showed up many times. J is TRBJ2-7 and V is TRBV28, with TRBD2 matching 16 bases. Per germline, CDR1 MDHEN and CDR2 SYDVKM. The ends lost 3 bases at V and 2 bases at J; junction bases unmatched: 4. The CDR3 length is 17 residues. Here the CDR3 reads CASSLGLAGGPTYEQYF. CDR3 DNA sequence: TGTGCCAGCAGTTTGGGACTAGCGGGAGGGCCCACCTACGAGCAGTACTTC.

This chain joins TRBV28 and TRBJ2-5; D not certain. CDR1 and CDR2 (germline): MDHEN, SYDVKM. V was cut by 8 bases and J by 0 bases, with 10 bases left in between. The CDR3 runs 13 residues. Here the CDR3 reads CASGSTDQETQYF. In DNA, the CDR3 is TGTGCCAGCGGGTCGACGGACCAAGAGACCCAGTACTTC. Filled out from reference TRBV28 and TRBJ2-5, the complete variable domain reads DVKVTQSSRYLVKRTGEKVFLECVQDMDHENMFWYRQDPGLGLRLIYFSYDVKMKEKGDIPEGYSVSREKKERFSLILESASTNQTSMYLCASGSTDQETQYFGPGTRLLVL.

This clonotype was seen many times. The V and J genes are TRBV20-1 and TRBJ1-1, with no clear D. Trimming took off 4 bases at V and 7 bases at J, with 7 bases between the two ends. The CDR3 is 10 residues long. Germline CDR1 and CDR2: DFQATT and SNEGSKA (reference sequence). CDR3 protein: CSAKYYEAFF. In DNA form, the CDR3 reads TGCAGTGCTAAATACTATGAAGCTTTCTTT.

Of note for this clonotype: A much larger clone lies a single base off, so this may be a read error. The chain uses TRBV28 and TRBJ2-7; D call uncertain. V was clipped by 6 bases and J by 4 bases, with 19 bases between them. This CDR3 comprises 15 residues. The germline gives CDR1 MDHEN, CDR2 SYDVKM. For the CDR3, the DNA is TGTGCCAGCAGGCCCGTTTTGAAGGCACTATACGAGCAGTACTTC. Translation: CASRPVLKALYEQYF. Full variable domain (outside the CDR3, taken from reference TRBV28 and TRBJ2-7): DVKVTQSSRYLVKRTGEKVFLECVQDMDHENMFWYRQDPGLGLRLIYFSYDVKMKEKGDIPEGYSVSREKKERFSLILESASTNQTSMYLCASRPVLKALYEQYFGPGTRLTVT.

This clonotype was counted at least ten times. This rearrangement joins TRBV5-1 to TRBJ1-2, with D possibly being TRBD1 (5 bases). The V gene lost 4 bases and the J gene lost 10 bases, with 14 bases spanning the gap. The germline V gene encodes CDR1 SGHRS and CDR2 YFSETQ. The CDR3 sequence is 12 residues long. The CDR3 DNA sequence: TGCGCCAGCAGCGCCGATTCAGGGCACTACACCTTC. Amino acid sequence: CASSADSGHYTF. Combining the CDR3 with reference TRBV5-1 and TRBJ1-2 gives the whole variable domain KAGVTQTPRYLIKTRGQQVTLSCSPISGHRSVSWYQQTPGQGLQFLFEYFSETQRNKGNFPGRFSGRQFSNSRSEMNVSTLELGDSALYLCASSADSGHYTFGSGTRLTVV.

This clonotype was observed once. This chain connects TRBV5-1 to TRBJ1-1; D possibly corresponds to TRBD1 (6 bases). Between the trimmed V and J ends, which lost 0 bases and 13 bases, there was a span of 13 bases. Germline V gives CDR1 SGHRS, CDR2 YFSETQ. The CDR3 runs 12 residues. CDR3 residues: CASSLDRALGFF. The CDR3 DNA is TGCGCCAGCAGCTTGGACAGGGCGCTCGGTTTCTTT.

Ten or more counts support this clonotype. This chain joins TRBV6-1 and TRBJ2-2; D is ambiguous. The CDR3 is 14 amino acids. Germline V gives CDR1 MNHNS, CDR2 SASEGT. Trimming took off 0 bases at V and 3 bases at J, with 5 bases between the two ends. The CDR3 protein is CASSEASDTGELFF. The CDR3 coding sequence is TGTGCCAGCAGTGAAGCAAGTGACACCGGGGAGCTGTTTTTT.

This clonotype was seen many times. V is TRBV6-1 and J is TRBJ1-2; 7 positions match TRBD1. Germline V gene data show CDR1 as MNHNS and CDR2 as SASEGT. The CDR3 length is 14 residues. V was pared by 8 bases and J by 6 bases, with 12 bases of the junction left unmatched. This CDR3 reads CASQDRADTHGYTF. The CDR3 nucleotides read TGTGCCAGCCAAGACAGGGCGGATACCCATGGCTACACCTTC.